The clone carrying this T cell receptor beta chain appeared a few times. TCRdb's table, derived via immunoSEQ multiplex PCR, lists solely in-frame clones and lacks some. The sample carries about 110,000 clones, around 83% recorded once. V lost 2 bases to trimming and J lost 6 bases, with 2 bases between them. The CDR3 covers 11 residues. CDR1 LGHNA and CDR2 YSLEER come from the germline V gene. This specimen belongs to a study of blood T cell repertoires in COVID-19. Study-wide context: The cDNA or gDNA used as material had been derived from T cells, B-cell-depleted T cells, or PBMCs.

This chain joins TRBV4-3 and TRBJ2-1; D not certain. The TCR sequence derives from a woman aged 70-85 years with acute or convalescent COVID-19. Sequenced: peripheral blood. The chain's CDR3 is CASSQLNEQFF. The CDR3 DNA sequence: TGCGCCAGCAGCCAACTCAATGAGCAGTTCTTC.